A selection of T cell receptor beta chains follows, all from one sample in a study of blood T cell repertoires in COVID-19. Sequenced by immunoSEQ multiplex PCR; TCRdb stores in-frame clones only, minus some. This sample yields 200,000 to 300,000 clones, of which about nine tenths are seen a single time; about 1.4% belongs to the top ten. Input material: peripheral blood. These receptor sequences come from a woman in her forties who had recovered from COVID-19. Both conserved end residues are part of each CDR3. The D gene is left open where the match is weak. Size tells how often a clone was seen (once, few, many) or the class of an expanded clone, and some rows leave it out.

cdr3_aa: CASSLEGKTQYF
cdr3_nt: TGTGCCAGCAGCCTCGAGGGAAAGACCCAGTACTTC
d_call: .
clone_size: .
j_call: TRBJ2-5
v_call: TRBV3-1/TRBV3-2

cdr3_aa: CASSLSDAGTGTDEKLFF
cdr3_nt: TGTGCCAGCAGCTTATCGGATGCCGGGACAGGGACAGATGAAAAACTGTTTTTT
d_call: TRBD1
clone_size: few
j_call: TRBJ1-4
v_call: TRBV11-3

cdr3_aa: CASSPQVGGTKNTEAFF
cdr3_nt: TGTGCCAGCTCACCACAGGTCGGTGGGACTAAGAACACTGAAGCTTTCTTT
d_call: .
clone_size: .
j_call: TRBJ1-1
v_call: TRBV18

cdr3_aa: CASSLRVTGELFF
cdr3_nt: TGTGCCAGCAGTTTACGGGTCACCGGGGAGCTGTTTTTT
d_call: .
clone_size: .
j_call: TRBJ2-2
v_call: TRBV12-3/TRBV12-4

cdr3_aa: CAISDPRQGASYTF
cdr3_nt: TGTGCCATCAGTGACCCCAGGCAGGGTGCGAGCTACACCTTC
d_call: .
clone_size: .
j_call: TRBJ1-2
v_call: TRBV10-3

cdr3_aa: CASMGQANYGYTF
cdr3_nt: TGTGCCAGCATGGGACAGGCGAACTATGGCTACACCTTC
d_call: TRBD1
clone_size: .
j_call: TRBJ1-2
v_call: TRBV2

cdr3_aa: CASSAPQGDGYTF
cdr3_nt: TGTGCCAGCAGTGCCCCACAGGGGGATGGCTACACCTTC
d_call: TRBD1
clone_size: .
j_call: TRBJ1-2
v_call: TRBV6-4

cdr3_aa: CASRSTGRGYGYTF
cdr3_nt: TGTGCCAGCAGATCCACAGGGAGAGGATATGGCTACACCTTC
d_call: .
clone_size: few
j_call: TRBJ1-2
v_call: TRBV6-5

cdr3_aa: CASSVGQGTHYGYTF
cdr3_nt: TGTGCCAGCAGCGTAGGGCAGGGCACCCACTATGGCTACACCTTC
d_call: .
clone_size: .
j_call: TRBJ1-2
v_call: TRBV9

cdr3_aa: CASSGETPNNGGTQYF
cdr3_nt: TGTGCCAGCAGTGGGGAGACTCCCAACAACGGAGGGACCCAGTACTTC
d_call: .
clone_size: .
j_call: TRBJ2-5
v_call: TRBV2

cdr3_aa: CSVLKPGQGAPTSTDTQYF
cdr3_nt: TGCAGCGTCTTAAAACCGGGACAGGGGGCCCCCACTAGCACAGATACGCAGTATTTT
d_call: TRBD1
clone_size: .
j_call: TRBJ2-3
v_call: TRBV29-1

cdr3_aa: CASSASQGGYGYTF
cdr3_nt: TGTGCCAGCAGCGCGAGTCAGGGTGGCTATGGCTACACCTTC
d_call: .
clone_size: .
j_call: TRBJ1-2
v_call: TRBV9

cdr3_aa: CAISEQIFEAFF
cdr3_nt: TGTGCCATCAGTGAGCAGATATTTGAAGCTTTCTTT
d_call: .
clone_size: once
j_call: TRBJ1-1
v_call: TRBV10-3

cdr3_aa: CASSETAGQNTQYF
cdr3_nt: TGCGCCAGCAGTGAAACGGCGGGCCAGAATACGCAGTATTTT
d_call: .
clone_size: .
j_call: TRBJ2-3
v_call: TRBV10-1

cdr3_aa: CASSDPGTSGFQETQYF
cdr3_nt: TGCGCCAGCAGTGACCCCGGTACTAGCGGGTTTCAAGAGACCCAGTACTTC
d_call: TRBD2
clone_size: .
j_call: TRBJ2-5
v_call: TRBV10-2

cdr3_aa: CASSYSPGFSSNEQFF
cdr3_nt: TGTGCCAGCAGTTACTCACCCGGGTTTTCAAGCAATGAGCAGTTCTTC
d_call: .
clone_size: .
j_call: TRBJ2-1
v_call: TRBV6-5

cdr3_aa: CASSYSMATTETQYF
cdr3_nt: TGTGCCAGCAGTTACTCGATGGCGACAACGGAGACCCAGTACTTC
d_call: .
clone_size: .
j_call: TRBJ2-5
v_call: TRBV6-2/TRBV6-3

cdr3_aa: CASSQGGYNEQFF
cdr3_nt: TGTGCCAGCAGCCAAGGAGGTTACAATGAGCAGTTCTTC
d_call: .
clone_size: .
j_call: TRBJ2-1
v_call: TRBV4-2

cdr3_aa: CASSDGTSGLAYEQYF
cdr3_nt: TGTGCCAGCAGCGATGGGACTAGCGGGTTGGCCTACGAGCAGTACTTC
d_call: TRBD2
clone_size: .
j_call: TRBJ2-7
v_call: TRBV7-9

cdr3_aa: CASSPGTGRGQPQHF
cdr3_nt: TGTGCCAGCTCACCCGGGACAGGGAGGGGACAGCCCCAGCATTTT
d_call: TRBD1
clone_size: .
j_call: TRBJ1-5
v_call: TRBV18

cdr3_aa: CASRSTGTYTEAFF
cdr3_nt: TGTGCCAGTAGGTCGACAGGTACATACACTGAAGCTTTCTTT
d_call: .
clone_size: .
j_call: TRBJ1-1
v_call: TRBV19

cdr3_aa: CASSQIQGGETQYF
cdr3_nt: TGCGCCAGCAGCCAGATTCAGGGCGGAGAGACCCAGTACTTC
d_call: .
clone_size: many
j_call: TRBJ2-5
v_call: TRBV4-3

cdr3_aa: CASTDDRGTEQYF
cdr3_nt: TGTGCCAGTACCGACGACAGGGGTACCGAGCAGTACTTC
d_call: TRBD1
clone_size: once
j_call: TRBJ2-7
v_call: TRBV6-5

cdr3_aa: CACTGSYEQYF
cdr3_nt: TGTGCCTGTACAGGGTCCTACGAGCAGTACTTC
d_call: .
clone_size: .
j_call: TRBJ2-7
v_call: TRBV30

cdr3_aa: CASSSSGGTQYF
cdr3_nt: TGTGCCAGCAGTTCTAGCGGGGGGACCCAGTACTTC
d_call: TRBD2
clone_size: .
j_call: TRBJ2-5
v_call: TRBV2

cdr3_aa: CAISEFFPGESPPQHF
cdr3_nt: TGTGCCATCAGTGAGTTCTTCCCCGGGGAGAGTCCTCCCCAGCATTTT
d_call: .
clone_size: .
j_call: TRBJ1-5
v_call: TRBV10-3

cdr3_aa: CAWSHPQLIGEKLFF
cdr3_nt: TGTGCCTGGAGTCACCCCCAACTCATCGGGGAAAAACTGTTTTTT
d_call: .
clone_size: .
j_call: TRBJ1-4
v_call: TRBV30

cdr3_aa: CASSVNPSVSYNEQFF
cdr3_nt: TGTGCCAGCAGCGTCAATCCTAGCGTTAGCTACAATGAGCAGTTCTTC
d_call: .
clone_size: .
j_call: TRBJ2-1
v_call: TRBV5-6

cdr3_aa: CASSHVVQRRGNYGYTF
cdr3_nt: TGTGCCAGCAGCCACGTGGTACAGCGACGGGGAAACTATGGCTACACCTTC
d_call: .
clone_size: once
j_call: TRBJ1-2
v_call: TRBV4-2

cdr3_aa: CASSSGGLNEKLFF
cdr3_nt: TGTGCCAGCAGTTCAGGGGGGCTTAATGAAAAACTGTTTTTT
d_call: TRBD1
clone_size: .
j_call: TRBJ1-4
v_call: TRBV27

cdr3_aa: CASSLVGGQPQHF
cdr3_nt: TGTGCCAGCAGTTTAGTGGGGGGGCAGCCCCAGCATTTT
d_call: .
clone_size: many
j_call: TRBJ1-5
v_call: TRBV12-3/TRBV12-4

cdr3_aa: CASSHSDRGYGYTF
cdr3_nt: TGTGCCAGCAGCCACTCGGACCGGGGCTATGGCTACACCTTC
d_call: .
clone_size: .
j_call: TRBJ1-2
v_call: TRBV5-8

cdr3_aa: CASSQAEQGANNSPLHF
cdr3_nt: TGCGCCAGCAGCCAGGCGGAACAGGGAGCTAATAATTCACCCCTCCACTTT
d_call: .
clone_size: .
j_call: TRBJ1-6
v_call: TRBV4-3

cdr3_aa: CASSYEGAGNSPLHF
cdr3_nt: TGTGCCAGCAGTTATGAGGGGGCAGGGAATTCACCCCTCCACTTT
d_call: TRBD1
clone_size: .
j_call: TRBJ1-6
v_call: TRBV6-5

cdr3_aa: CASSQDDVGAYLGELFF
cdr3_nt: TGTGCCAGCAGCCAAGATGATGTAGGGGCCTACCTCGGGGAGCTGTTTTTT
d_call: .
clone_size: .
j_call: TRBJ2-2
v_call: TRBV14

cdr3_aa: CAISERGGAPDTQYF
cdr3_nt: TGTGCCATCAGTGAGCGCGGGGGGGCCCCAGATACGCAGTATTTT
d_call: TRBD2
clone_size: .
j_call: TRBJ2-3
v_call: TRBV10-3

cdr3_aa: CASSASGRYNEQFF
cdr3_nt: TGTGCCAGTAGTGCATCCGGGAGGTACAATGAGCAGTTCTTC
d_call: TRBD2
clone_size: many
j_call: TRBJ2-1
v_call: TRBV19

cdr3_aa: CASSYGTGLGEKLFF
cdr3_nt: TGCGCCAGCAGCTACGGGACAGGGCTAGGTGAAAAACTGTTTTTT
d_call: TRBD1
clone_size: once
j_call: TRBJ1-4
v_call: TRBV5-1

cdr3_aa: CASSQGHSLGNTIYF
cdr3_nt: TGTGCCAGCAGCCAGGGCCATTCCCTCGGAAACACCATATATTTT
d_call: .
clone_size: .
j_call: TRBJ1-3
v_call: TRBV9

cdr3_aa: CATSNGGRTYEQYF
cdr3_nt: TGTGCCACCTCAAACGGGGGGCGTACCTACGAGCAGTACTTC
d_call: .
clone_size: .
j_call: TRBJ2-7
v_call: TRBV15

cdr3_aa: CASSLGLALSPDTQYF
cdr3_nt: TGTGCCAGCAGCTTAGGCCTAGCACTTTCTCCTGATACGCAGTATTTT
d_call: .
clone_size: .
j_call: TRBJ2-3
v_call: TRBV7-8

cdr3_aa: CASSGGTVKRTQYF
cdr3_nt: TGTGCCAGCAGCGGAGGGACAGTCAAGAGGACCCAGTACTTC
d_call: .
clone_size: .
j_call: TRBJ2-5
v_call: TRBV7-9

cdr3_aa: CASSLGFTGFEAFF
cdr3_nt: TGTGCCAGCAGCCTGGGATTTACAGGGTTTGAAGCTTTCTTT
d_call: .
clone_size: .
j_call: TRBJ1-1
v_call: TRBV3-1/TRBV3-2

cdr3_aa: CAISFSDIGSPLHF
cdr3_nt: TGTGCCATCTCCTTCTCGGACATAGGGTCACCCCTCCACTTT
d_call: .
clone_size: many
j_call: TRBJ1-6
v_call: TRBV10-3

cdr3_aa: CASSEDREETQYF
cdr3_nt: TGTGCCAGCAGCGAGGACAGGGAAGAGACCCAGTACTTC
d_call: TRBD1
clone_size: once
j_call: TRBJ2-5
v_call: TRBV9

cdr3_aa: CASSYSGASYGYTF
cdr3_nt: TGTGCCAGCAGTTACTCGGGGGCGAGCTATGGCTACACCTTC
d_call: .
clone_size: .
j_call: TRBJ1-2
v_call: TRBV6-6

cdr3_aa: CASSQVPQLELGSGNTIYF
cdr3_nt: TGCGCCAGCAGCCAAGTGCCACAGTTAGAACTCGGCTCTGGAAACACCATATATTTT
d_call: .
clone_size: .
j_call: TRBJ1-3
v_call: TRBV4-1

cdr3_aa: CASSLWTGERSGANVLTF
cdr3_nt: TGTGCCAGCAGCCTCTGGACAGGCGAGCGCTCTGGGGCCAACGTCCTGACTTTC
d_call: TRBD1
clone_size: .
j_call: TRBJ2-6
v_call: TRBV5-8

cdr3_aa: CASSPGQGANQPQHF
cdr3_nt: TGTGCCAGTAGTCCTGGACAGGGGGCGAATCAGCCCCAGCATTTT
d_call: TRBD1
clone_size: .
j_call: TRBJ1-5
v_call: TRBV19

cdr3_aa: CATSRGGQGAGSPLHF
cdr3_nt: TGTGCCACCAGCAGAGGGGGCCAGGGGGCGGGATCACCCCTCCACTTT
d_call: TRBD1
clone_size: .
j_call: TRBJ1-6
v_call: TRBV15

cdr3_aa: CASSDAEAFF
cdr3_nt: TGTGCCAGCAGTGACGCTGAAGCTTTCTTT
d_call: .
clone_size: .
j_call: TRBJ1-1
v_call: TRBV6-1

cdr3_aa: CASSSDRGDTQYF
cdr3_nt: TGTGCCAGCAGCTCAGACAGGGGAGATACGCAGTATTTT
d_call: TRBD1
clone_size: .
j_call: TRBJ2-3
v_call: TRBV11-3

cdr3_aa: CASRGTGGGETQYF
cdr3_nt: TGTGCCAGCAGGGGGACAGGGGGAGGGGAGACCCAGTACTTC
d_call: TRBD1
clone_size: .
j_call: TRBJ2-5
v_call: TRBV2

cdr3_aa: CASSYDEGADYGYTF
cdr3_nt: TGTGCCAGCAGTTACGACGAGGGAGCTGACTATGGCTACACCTTC
d_call: .
clone_size: .
j_call: TRBJ1-2
v_call: TRBV6-6

cdr3_aa: CASSPAPPTGGNEQFF
cdr3_nt: TGTGCCAGCAGCCCCGCGCCCCCGACAGGGGGCAATGAGCAGTTCTTC
d_call: TRBD1
clone_size: .
j_call: TRBJ2-1
v_call: TRBV11-3

cdr3_aa: CASSSPRGKTYNEQFF
cdr3_nt: TGTGCCAGCTCATCCCCACGGGGGAAAACTTACAATGAGCAGTTCTTC
d_call: .
clone_size: .
j_call: TRBJ2-1
v_call: TRBV18

cdr3_aa: CASSPPYSSTDTQYF
cdr3_nt: TGCGCCAGCAGCCCCCCTTACAGCAGCACAGATACGCAGTATTTT
d_call: .
clone_size: .
j_call: TRBJ2-3
v_call: TRBV4-1

cdr3_aa: CASSRGQNYNSPLHF
cdr3_nt: TGTGCCAGCAGTCGGGGACAGAACTATAATTCACCCCTCCACTTT
d_call: TRBD1
clone_size: .
j_call: TRBJ1-6
v_call: TRBV6-5

cdr3_aa: CASSVGGTGNNEQFF
cdr3_nt: TGTGCCAGCAGCGTAGGGGGGACAGGGAACAATGAGCAGTTCTTC
d_call: TRBD1
clone_size: .
j_call: TRBJ2-1
v_call: TRBV9